This T cell receptor (beta chain) was observed in a study of T cell responses to AZD1222 COVID-19 vaccine. Study-level points and caveats: Among the donors, most were white British and more were female, and clonal diversity was possibly underestimated. Only a handful of AZD1222 recipients, several in all, had baseline seropositivity.

Concerning this clone itself: Its target is unknown. This CDR3 is also generated by other DNA sequences in the sample.

The CDR3 totals 15 residues. V shed 2 bases and J 1 base; nucleotides not matched to a gene: 2. Germline assignment: CDR1 MNHEY and CDR2 SMNVEV (reference sequence). Using immunoSEQ multiplex PCR, the repertoire was profiled, and TCRdb retains in-frame clones only, with some absent. The data show about 140,000 clones, around 88% seen once. This sequence was found in an adult in good health. Sample: peripheral blood, taken on day 0 of AZD1222 vaccination. The chain carries TRBV27 and TRBJ2-7; 10 bases agree with TRBD1. The CDR3 nucleotides are TGTGCCAGCAGTTTACGACAGGGGGCGTCCTACGAGCAGTACTTC. It specifies CASSLRQGASYEQYF.